These 26 T cell receptor beta chains share one sample of origin, sequenced in a study of blood T cell repertoires in COVID-19. Assay: immunoSEQ multiplex PCR; the TCRdb copy retains only in-frame clones and omits some. Found here are fewer than 250,000 clones, around 81% of them singletons; the top ten hold more than 8.5%. Sequencing was done on a sample of PBMCs or T cells enriched from blood (not recorded which). The source is a woman between 50 and 59 years old with acute COVID-19.

This clone showed up just a few times. The chain is built from TRBV28 and TRBJ2-5; D is perhaps TRBD1 (7 bases). Germline V gene sequence: CDR1 MDHEN, CDR2 SYDVKM. The CDR3 covers 15 residues. Trimming shortened V by 6 bases and J by 7 bases, and 21 bases separated the two germline ends. CDR3 coding DNA: TGTGCCAGCAGGCGACCCCAGGGGGGTTCACGGACCCAGTACTTC. It translates to CASRRPQGGSRTQYF.

This clone appeared once. This chain uses TRBV28 with TRBJ1-1; 8 bases fit TRBD1. V lost 5 bases and J lost 7; bases outside the gene matches: 9. Germline V gene lookup returns CDR1 MDHEN and CDR2 SYDVKM. CDR3 length: 14 amino acids. The CDR3 DNA reads TGTGCCAGCAGTATACAGGGGGGGAAGATTGAAGCTTTCTTT. Translation: CASSIQGGKIEAFF.

Notes on this clone: Other nucleotide sequences from this sample produce the same CDR3. This rearrangement joins TRBV18 to TRBJ2-7, with 7 positions matching TRBD1. The length of the CDR3 is 19 residues. The J segment lost 4 bases and the V segment lost 4 bases, leaving 22 bases of the junction unmatched. Germline loops: CDR1 KGHSH, CDR2 LQKENI. The CDR3 loop reads CASSRQGSRSEASVYEQYF. The CDR3 region has the DNA TGTGCCAGCTCACGACAGGGTTCTAGGTCAGAAGCCTCAGTATACGAGCAGTACTTC.

This clone was seen only a few times. V gene TRBV6-5 combines with J gene TRBJ2-7, with 11 bases aligning to TRBD2. There are 16 residues in the CDR3. Germline V gives CDR1 MNHEY, CDR2 SVGAGI. Germline trimming cut 0 bases from V and 7 bases from J; bases unmatched to any gene: 8. CDR3 in DNA: TGTGCCAGCAGTTACTCTCCACCGGGACTAGCGGAAGAGCAGTACTTC. This sequence encodes CASSYSPPGLAEEQYF.

The sample holds a few counts of this clone. The genes are TRBV5-4 and TRBJ1-1; 7 bases are a match to TRBD1. The CDR3 sequence is 15 residues long. Germline CDR1 SGHNT, CDR2 YYREEE (reference sequence). V lost 4 bases and J lost 4; bases outside the gene matches: 10. The CDR3 DNA reads as TGTGCCAGCAGCACGACAGGGAAGAAGGGCACTGAAGCTTTCTTT. Its protein is CASSTTGKKGTEAFF.

The chain employs TRBV25-1 and TRBJ2-1; 11 bases fit TRBD1. Germline loops: CDR1 MGHDK, CDR2 SYGVNS. There are 14 residues in the CDR3. Trimming cost V 8 bases and J 7 bases; bases outside gene matches: 7. CDR3 sequence (DNA): TGTGCCAGCGGGGACAGGGGGGGGCTTAATGAGCAGTTCTTC. This encodes CASGDRGGLNEQFF.

J is TRBJ1-5 and V is TRBV12-3 or TRBV12-4, with unresolved D. The CDR3 runs to 13 residues. Between the trimmed V and J ends, which lost 5 bases and 5 bases, there was a span of 10 bases. CDR3 residues: CASSDGEYQPQHF. The CDR3 DNA follows: TGTGCCAGCAGTGACGGAGAATATCAGCCCCAGCATTTT.

The chain joins TRBV18 to TRBJ1-2; D is undetermined. Trimming removed 5 bases from V and 2 bases from J, with 15 bases in between. The CDR3 has 15 amino acids. Germline V gives CDR1 KGHSH, CDR2 LQKENI. As DNA, the CDR3 is TGTGCCAGCTCAATCTCCCAGAGACTGAACTATGGCTACACCTTC. Its protein product is CASSISQRLNYGYTF.

The gene calls are TRBV2 and TRBJ2-7; D gene ambiguous. This CDR3 has 11 residues. V was cut by 5 bases and J by 2 bases, with 4 bases left in between. Germline V gene sequence: CDR1 SNHLY, CDR2 FYNNEI. The CDR3 DNA reads as TGTGCCAGCAGTCTTCCCTACGAGCAGTACTTC. Its protein is CASSLPYEQYF.

The chain is built from TRBV7-9 and TRBJ1-1; 8 bases line up with TRBD1. CDR1 is SEHNR, CDR2 FQNEAQ, per germline (reference sequence). V dropped 5 bases and J dropped 4; count of bases not matched to a gene: 9. The CDR3 sequence is 15 residues long. Written as DNA, the CDR3 is TGTGCCAGCAGCACTCGACAGGGGTCGGGCACTGAAGCTTTCTTT. Translated: CASSTRQGSGTEAFF.

The chain is built from TRBV29-1 and TRBJ2-1; 7 bases are shared with TRBD1. The J segment lost 0 bases and the V segment lost 7 bases, leaving 12 bases of the junction unmatched. The CDR3 spans 16 residues. Germline CDR1 is SQVTM and CDR2 is ANQGSEA. Here the CDR3 reads CSANDRALSSYNEQFF. DNA for the CDR3: TGCAGCGCAAACGACAGGGCGTTGTCCTCCTACAATGAGCAGTTCTTC.

The chain recombines TRBV6-1 with TRBJ2-1, with 11 bases that match TRBD2. The CDR3 consists of 19 residues. With 4 bases clipped from V and 0 bases from J, the junction kept 11 bases outside the gene matches. Germline CDR1 reads MNHNS; CDR2 reads SASEGT. CDR3: CASSARLAGTRSSYNEQFF. The DNA for the CDR3 is TGTGCCAGCAGTGCCAGACTAGCGGGGACCCGGAGCTCCTACAATGAGCAGTTCTTC.

The gene calls are TRBV19 and TRBJ1-1; maybe TRBD1 (6 bases). Germline assignment: CDR1 LNHDA and CDR2 SQIVND (reference sequence). The V gene lost 3 bases and the J gene lost 0 bases, with 14 bases spanning the gap. This CDR3 comprises 16 residues. CDR3 DNA sequence: TGTGCCAGTAGTATGAGGACAGAGACGCTGAACACTGAAGCTTTCTTT. Its translation: CASSMRTETLNTEAFF.

This clone was recorded once. The chain joins TRBV10-3 to TRBJ1-3; D remains unclear. The CDR3 is made up of 14 amino acids. The germline V gene has CDR1 ENHRY and CDR2 SYGVKD. The V end lost 10 bases, the J end lost 0 bases, and 13 bases lay between the germline ends. CDR3 sequence reads: CATRTEGSGNTIYF. CDR3 sequence (DNA): TGTGCCACACGGACCGAGGGCTCTGGAAACACCATATATTTT.

The genes are TRBV10-3 and TRBJ1-5; D is uncertain. CDR1 is ENHRY, CDR2 SYGVKD, per germline. There are 14 residues in the CDR3. The ends were cut back, 3 bases at V and 0 bases at J, with 6 bases in the middle. CDR3 protein: CAISEQNSNQPQHF. CDR3 DNA sequence: TGTGCCATCAGTGAACAGAATAGCAATCAGCCCCAGCATTTT.

V gene TRBV27 combines with J gene TRBJ2-5; a weak D match, TRBD1 (6 bases). V was pared by 7 bases and J by 5 bases, with 17 bases between. CDR1 MNHEY and CDR2 SMNVEV come from the germline V gene (reference sequence). This CDR3 has 14 residues. CDR3 protein: CASILPRRGETQYF. The CDR3 region has the DNA TGTGCCAGCATACTTCCTCGTAGGGGGGAGACCCAGTACTTC.

This clone was counted once. The CDR3 spells CASGTGHGYTF. The CDR3 DNA reads TGTGCCAGCGGGACAGGGCACGGCTACACCTTC. The rearrangement joins TRBV28 to TRBJ1-2, with 9 nucleotides matching TRBD1. This CDR3 is 11 amino acids long. The ends lost 8 bases at V and 8 bases at J; junction bases unmatched: 3. The germline V gene has CDR1 MDHEN and CDR2 SYDVKM.

This chain uses TRBV29-1 with TRBJ1-3; no clear D. Between the trimmed V and J ends, which lost 7 bases and 5 bases, there was a span of 27 bases. The CDR3 has 17 residues. Looked up from germline, CDR1 is SQVTM and CDR2 is ANQGSEA. CDR3 protein: CSAQEFTDISHRNTIYF. In nucleotides, the CDR3 is TGCAGCGCGCAGGAATTTACAGATATCTCTCATCGAAACACCATATATTTT.

Worth noting for this clone: Other DNA sequences in this specimen translate into the identical CDR3. This chain connects TRBV12-3 or TRBV12-4 to TRBJ1-2; a possible D gene is TRBD1 (5 bases). The CDR3 has 13 residues. V was pared by 2 bases and J by 3 bases, with 7 bases between. The CDR3 nucleotides are TGTGCCAGCAGTTTACAAGGGGACTATGGCTACACCTTC. It encodes CASSLQGDYGYTF.

This clone turned up a few times. The V call is TRBV2, the J call TRBJ2-2; 11 nucleotides line up with TRBD1. The germline CDR1 and CDR2 sequences are SNHLY and FYNNEI. The junction had 6 bases not matched to a gene; V was cut back by 6 bases and J by 6 bases. This CDR3 has 15 amino acids. The CDR3 sequence: CASRRDRGIAGELFF. The DNA of the CDR3 is TGTGCCAGCAGGCGGGACAGGGGGATAGCCGGGGAGCTGTTTTTT.

There are a few counts of this clone. The chain uses TRBV5-4 and TRBJ2-3; D is uncertain. Per the germline V gene, CDR1 is SGHNT and CDR2 is YYREEE (reference sequence). Deletions cut 4 bases from V and 2 bases from J, with 11 bases between. The CDR3 loop spans 14 amino acids. The CDR3 DNA sequence: TGTGCCAGCAGCCTTATAAGCCCCACAGATACGCAGTATTTT. Its protein product is CASSLISPTDTQYF.

The chain recombines TRBV6-5 with TRBJ1-5; D unresolved. Germline V gene sequence: CDR1 MNHEY, CDR2 SVGAGI. The length of the CDR3 is 13 residues. With 5 bases removed from V and 0 bases from J, the gap between germline ends came to 5 bases. The CDR3 loop is CASSRYSNQPQHF. As DNA, the CDR3 is TGTGCCAGCAGTCGGTATAGCAATCAGCCCCAGCATTTT.

This chain joins TRBV3-1 (or the pseudogene TRBV3-2) and TRBJ2-7; unclear D gene. Germline V lookup: CDR1 LGHDT, CDR2 YNNKEL (reference sequence). The CDR3 totals 13 residues. Between the trimmed V and J ends, which lost 1 base and 3 bases, there was a span of 7 bases. The CDR3 bases are TGTGCCAGCAGCCAAGGTCTAAGCTACGAGCAGTACTTC. Amino acids: CASSQGLSYEQYF.

The V gene is TRBV7-2, the J gene TRBJ2-7; D perhaps matches TRBD1 (5 bases). V was shortened by 5 bases and J by 2 bases, with 13 bases between the two germline ends. Germline V gives CDR1 SGHTA, CDR2 FQGNSA. CDR3 length equals 14 residues. The CDR3 is CASSLSTATYEQYF. CDR3 nucleotide sequence: TGTGCCAGCAGCCTCTCGACAGCCACCTACGAGCAGTACTTC.

The chain links TRBV6-5 to TRBJ2-7; 8 nucleotides line up with TRBD2. The CDR3 loop spans 16 amino acids. Losses at the gene ends were 0 bases for V and 0 bases for J; bases not matched to a gene: 4. In germline, CDR1 is MNHEY, CDR2 SVGAGI. The CDR3: CASSYSRGDSSYEQYF. CDR3 coding DNA: TGTGCCAGCAGTTACTCGCGGGGGGATAGCTCCTACGAGCAGTACTTC.

This chain uses TRBV18 with TRBJ1-5, with D maybe TRBD1 (6 bases). The germline V gene has CDR1 KGHSH and CDR2 LQKENI. This CDR3 spans 19 amino acids. V lost 3 bases, J lost 1 base, and 22 bases lay in between. The chain's CDR3 is CASSPPTGSNGRSNQPQHF. Here the CDR3 DNA reads TGTGCCAGCTCACCGCCGACAGGCTCCAACGGGAGGAGCAATCAGCCCCAGCATTTT.